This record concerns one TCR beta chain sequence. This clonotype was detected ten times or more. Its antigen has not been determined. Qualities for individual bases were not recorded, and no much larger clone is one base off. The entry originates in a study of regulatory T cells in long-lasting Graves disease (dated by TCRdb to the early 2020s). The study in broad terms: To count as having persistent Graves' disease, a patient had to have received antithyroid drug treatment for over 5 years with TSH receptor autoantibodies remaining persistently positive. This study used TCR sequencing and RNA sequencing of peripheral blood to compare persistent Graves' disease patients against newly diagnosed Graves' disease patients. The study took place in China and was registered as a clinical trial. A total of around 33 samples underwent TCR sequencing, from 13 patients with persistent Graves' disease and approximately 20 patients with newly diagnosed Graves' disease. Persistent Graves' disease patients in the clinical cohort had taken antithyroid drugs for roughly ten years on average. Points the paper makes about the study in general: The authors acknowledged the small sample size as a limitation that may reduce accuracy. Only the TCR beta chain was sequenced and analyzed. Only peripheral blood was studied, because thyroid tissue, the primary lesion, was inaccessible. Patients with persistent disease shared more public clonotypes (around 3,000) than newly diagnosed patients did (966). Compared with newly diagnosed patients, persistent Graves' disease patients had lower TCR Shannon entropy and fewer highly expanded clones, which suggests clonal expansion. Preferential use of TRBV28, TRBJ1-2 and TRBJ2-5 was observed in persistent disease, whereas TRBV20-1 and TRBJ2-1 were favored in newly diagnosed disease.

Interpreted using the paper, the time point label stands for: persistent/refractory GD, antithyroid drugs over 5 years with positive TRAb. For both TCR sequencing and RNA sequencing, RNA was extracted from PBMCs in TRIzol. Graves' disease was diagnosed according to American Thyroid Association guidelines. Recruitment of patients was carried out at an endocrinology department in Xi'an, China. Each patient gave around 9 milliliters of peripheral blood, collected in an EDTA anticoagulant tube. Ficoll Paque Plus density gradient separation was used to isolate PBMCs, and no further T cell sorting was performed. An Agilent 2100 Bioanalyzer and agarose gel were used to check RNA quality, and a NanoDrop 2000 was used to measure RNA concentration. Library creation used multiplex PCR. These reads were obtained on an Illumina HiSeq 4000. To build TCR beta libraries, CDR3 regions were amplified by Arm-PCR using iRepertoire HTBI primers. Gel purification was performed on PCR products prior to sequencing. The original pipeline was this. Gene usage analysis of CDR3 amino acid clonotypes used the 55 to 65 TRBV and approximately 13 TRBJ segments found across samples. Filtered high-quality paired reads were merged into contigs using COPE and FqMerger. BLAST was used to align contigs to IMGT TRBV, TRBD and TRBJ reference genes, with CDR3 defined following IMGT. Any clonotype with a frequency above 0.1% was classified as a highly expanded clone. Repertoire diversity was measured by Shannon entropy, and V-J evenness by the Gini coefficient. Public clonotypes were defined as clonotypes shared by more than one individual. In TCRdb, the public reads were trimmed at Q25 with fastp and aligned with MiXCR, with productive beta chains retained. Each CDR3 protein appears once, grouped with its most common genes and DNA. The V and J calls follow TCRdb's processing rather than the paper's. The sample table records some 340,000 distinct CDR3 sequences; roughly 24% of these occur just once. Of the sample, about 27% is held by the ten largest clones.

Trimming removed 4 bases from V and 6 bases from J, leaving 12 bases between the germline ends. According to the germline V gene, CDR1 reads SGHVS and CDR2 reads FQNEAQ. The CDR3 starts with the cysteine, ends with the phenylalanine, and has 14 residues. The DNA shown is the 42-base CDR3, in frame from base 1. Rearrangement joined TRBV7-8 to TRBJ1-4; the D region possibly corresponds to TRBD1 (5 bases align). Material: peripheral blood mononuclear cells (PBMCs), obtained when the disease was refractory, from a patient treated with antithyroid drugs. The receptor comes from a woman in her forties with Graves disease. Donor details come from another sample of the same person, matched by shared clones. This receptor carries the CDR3 CASSSPGGYEKLFF. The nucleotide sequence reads TGTGCCAGCAGCTCCCCGGGGGGGTATGAAAAACTGTTTTTT.